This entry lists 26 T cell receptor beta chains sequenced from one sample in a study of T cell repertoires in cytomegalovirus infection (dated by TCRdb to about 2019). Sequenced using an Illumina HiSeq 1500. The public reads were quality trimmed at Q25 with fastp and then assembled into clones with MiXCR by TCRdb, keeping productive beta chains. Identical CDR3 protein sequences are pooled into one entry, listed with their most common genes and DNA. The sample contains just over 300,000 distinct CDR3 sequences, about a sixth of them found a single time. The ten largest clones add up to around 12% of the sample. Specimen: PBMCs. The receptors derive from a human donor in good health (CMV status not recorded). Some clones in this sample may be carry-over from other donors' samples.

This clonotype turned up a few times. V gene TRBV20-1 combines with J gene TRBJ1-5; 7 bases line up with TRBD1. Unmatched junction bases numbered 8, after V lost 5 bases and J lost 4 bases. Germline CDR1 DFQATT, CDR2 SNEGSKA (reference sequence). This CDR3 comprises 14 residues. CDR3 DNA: TGCAGTGCTGGGGGACAGCACCTTAATCAGCCCCAGCATTTT. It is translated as CSAGGQHLNQPQHF.

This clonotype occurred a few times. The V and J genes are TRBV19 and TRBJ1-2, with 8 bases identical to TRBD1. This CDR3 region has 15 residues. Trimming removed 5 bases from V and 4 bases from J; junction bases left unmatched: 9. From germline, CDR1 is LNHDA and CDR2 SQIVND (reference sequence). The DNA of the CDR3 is TGTGCCAGTAGTGCCCGACAGGGGAAGGTCTATGGCTACACCTTC. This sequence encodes CASSARQGKVYGYTF.

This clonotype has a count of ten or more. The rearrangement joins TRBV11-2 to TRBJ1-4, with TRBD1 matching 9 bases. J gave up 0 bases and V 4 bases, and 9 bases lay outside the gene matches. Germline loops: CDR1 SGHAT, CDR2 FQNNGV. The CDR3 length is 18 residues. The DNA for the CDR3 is TGTGCCAGCAGCTCCGGGACAGGGACGTCTGCAACTAATGAAAAACTGTTTTTT. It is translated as CASSSGTGTSATNEKLFF.

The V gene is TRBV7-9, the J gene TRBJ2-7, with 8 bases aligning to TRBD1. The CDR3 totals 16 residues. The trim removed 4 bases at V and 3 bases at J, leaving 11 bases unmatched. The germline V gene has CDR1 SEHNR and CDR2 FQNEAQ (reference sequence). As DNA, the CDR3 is TGTGCCAGCAGCTCCGGCGGACAGGGCCCAAACTACGAGCAGTACTTC. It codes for CASSSGGQGPNYEQYF. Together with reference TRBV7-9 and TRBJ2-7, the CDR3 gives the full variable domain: DTGVSQNPRHKITKRGQNVTFRCDPISEHNRLYWYRQTLGQGPEFLTYFQNEAQLEKSRLLSDRFSAERPKGSFSTLEIQRTEQGDSAMYLCASSSGGQGPNYEQYFGPGTRLTVT.

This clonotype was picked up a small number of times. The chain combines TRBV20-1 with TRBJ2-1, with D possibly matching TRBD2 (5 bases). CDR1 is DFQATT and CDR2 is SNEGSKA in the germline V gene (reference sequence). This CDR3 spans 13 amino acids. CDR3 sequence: CSAGAESYNEQFF. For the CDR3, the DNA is TGCAGCGCGGGTGCCGAGTCTTACAATGAGCAGTTCTTC.

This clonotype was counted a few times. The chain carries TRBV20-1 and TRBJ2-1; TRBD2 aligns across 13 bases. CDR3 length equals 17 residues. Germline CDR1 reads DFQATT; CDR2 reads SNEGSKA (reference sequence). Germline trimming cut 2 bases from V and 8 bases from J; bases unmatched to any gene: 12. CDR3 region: CSARSFGLAGARDEQFF. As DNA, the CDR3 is TGCAGTGCTAGAAGTTTCGGACTAGCGGGGGCCAGGGATGAGCAGTTCTTC.

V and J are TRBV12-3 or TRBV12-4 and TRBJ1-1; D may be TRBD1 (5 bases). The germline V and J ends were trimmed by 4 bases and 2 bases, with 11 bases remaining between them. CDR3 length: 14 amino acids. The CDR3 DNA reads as TGTGCCAGCAGTTCGGGACTGAGAAACACTGAAGCTTTCTTT. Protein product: CASSSGLRNTEAFF.

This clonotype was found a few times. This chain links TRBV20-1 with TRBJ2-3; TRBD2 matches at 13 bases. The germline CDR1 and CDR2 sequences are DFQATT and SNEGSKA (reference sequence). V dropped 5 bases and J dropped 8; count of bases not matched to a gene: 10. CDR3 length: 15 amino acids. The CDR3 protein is CSAGRLAGGEGTQYF. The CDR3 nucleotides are TGCAGTGCTGGGCGACTAGCGGGGGGAGAGGGTACGCAGTATTTT.

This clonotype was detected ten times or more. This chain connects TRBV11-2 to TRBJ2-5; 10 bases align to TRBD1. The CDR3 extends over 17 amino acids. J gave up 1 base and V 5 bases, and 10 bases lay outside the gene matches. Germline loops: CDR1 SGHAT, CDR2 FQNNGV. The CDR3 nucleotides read TGTGCCAGCAGCCTTACGCACCGGGACAGGGGCCAAGAGACCCAGTACTTC. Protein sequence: CASSLTHRDRGQETQYF. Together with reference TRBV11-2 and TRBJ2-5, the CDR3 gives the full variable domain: EAGVAQSPRYKIIEKRQSVAFWCNPISGHATLYWYQQILGQGPKLLIQFQNNGVVDDSQLPKDRFSAERLKGVDSTLKIQPAKLEDSAVYLCASSLTHRDRGQETQYFGPGTRLLVL.

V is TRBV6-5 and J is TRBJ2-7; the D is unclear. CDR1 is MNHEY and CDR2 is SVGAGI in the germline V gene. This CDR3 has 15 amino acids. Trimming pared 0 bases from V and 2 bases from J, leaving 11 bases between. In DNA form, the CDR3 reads TGTGCCAGCAGTTACTCGGGTTTCAAAACCTACGAGCAGTACTTC. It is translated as CASSYSGFKTYEQYF.

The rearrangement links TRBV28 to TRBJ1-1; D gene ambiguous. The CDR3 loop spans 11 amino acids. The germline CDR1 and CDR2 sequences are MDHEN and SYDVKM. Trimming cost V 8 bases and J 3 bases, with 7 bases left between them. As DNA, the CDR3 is TGTGCCAGCGGAATACACACTGAAGCTTTCTTT. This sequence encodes CASGIHTEAFF.

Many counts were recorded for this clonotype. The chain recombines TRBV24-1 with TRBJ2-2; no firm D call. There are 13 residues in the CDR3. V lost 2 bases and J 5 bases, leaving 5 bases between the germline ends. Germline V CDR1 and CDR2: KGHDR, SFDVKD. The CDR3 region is CATSDWLTGELFF. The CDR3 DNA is TGTGCCACCAGTGATTGGCTGACCGGGGAGCTGTTTTTT.

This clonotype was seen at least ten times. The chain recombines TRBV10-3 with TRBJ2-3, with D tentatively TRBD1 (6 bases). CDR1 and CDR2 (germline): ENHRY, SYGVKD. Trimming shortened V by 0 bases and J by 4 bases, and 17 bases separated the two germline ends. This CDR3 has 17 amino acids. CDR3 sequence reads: CAISESTIAGAADTQYF. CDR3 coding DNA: TGTGCCATCAGTGAGTCGACGATTGCAGGGGCGGCAGATACGCAGTATTTT.

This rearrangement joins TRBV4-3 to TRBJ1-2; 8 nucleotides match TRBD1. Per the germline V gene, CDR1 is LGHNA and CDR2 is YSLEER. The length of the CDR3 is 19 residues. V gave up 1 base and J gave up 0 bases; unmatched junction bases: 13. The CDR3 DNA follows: TGCGCCAGCAGCCAAGGGGCATTCGGGACAGGCGAAGCTAACTATGGCTACACCTTC. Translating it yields CASSQGAFGTGEANYGYTF.

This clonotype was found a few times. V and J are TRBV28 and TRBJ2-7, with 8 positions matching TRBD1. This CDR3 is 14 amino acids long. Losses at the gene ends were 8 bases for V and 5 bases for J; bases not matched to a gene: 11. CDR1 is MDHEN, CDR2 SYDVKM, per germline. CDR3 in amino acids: CASEGVRGQDEQYF. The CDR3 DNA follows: TGTGCCAGCGAAGGAGTCAGGGGGCAAGACGAGCAGTACTTC.

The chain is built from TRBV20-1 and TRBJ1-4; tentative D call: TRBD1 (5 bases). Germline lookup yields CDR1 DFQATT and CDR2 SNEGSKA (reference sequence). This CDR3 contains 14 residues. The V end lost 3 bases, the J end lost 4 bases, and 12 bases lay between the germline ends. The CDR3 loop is CSASSLGGNEKLFF. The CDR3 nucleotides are TGCAGTGCTAGCTCCCTGGGGGGTAATGAAAAACTGTTTTTT.

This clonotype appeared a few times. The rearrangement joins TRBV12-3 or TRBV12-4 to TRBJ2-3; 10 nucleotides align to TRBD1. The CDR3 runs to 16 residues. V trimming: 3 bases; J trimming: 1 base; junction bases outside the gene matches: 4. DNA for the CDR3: TGTGCCAGCAGTTTCCCGACAGGGGGCGGCACAGATACGCAGTATTTT. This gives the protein CASSFPTGGGTDTQYF.

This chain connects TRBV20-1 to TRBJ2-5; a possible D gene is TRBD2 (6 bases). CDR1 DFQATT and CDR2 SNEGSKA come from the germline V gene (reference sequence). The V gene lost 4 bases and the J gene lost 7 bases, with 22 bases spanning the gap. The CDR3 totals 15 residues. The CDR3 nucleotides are TGCAGTGCTACCTCCCCGGACCGTAGCGGCGCGACCCAGTACTTC. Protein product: CSATSPDRSGATQYF.

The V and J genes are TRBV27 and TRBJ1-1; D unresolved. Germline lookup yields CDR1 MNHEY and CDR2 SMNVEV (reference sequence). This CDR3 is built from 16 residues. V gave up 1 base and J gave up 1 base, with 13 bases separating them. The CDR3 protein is CASSLFSVRENTEAFF. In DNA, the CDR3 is TGTGCCAGCAGTTTATTTAGTGTCCGGGAGAACACTGAAGCTTTCTTT.

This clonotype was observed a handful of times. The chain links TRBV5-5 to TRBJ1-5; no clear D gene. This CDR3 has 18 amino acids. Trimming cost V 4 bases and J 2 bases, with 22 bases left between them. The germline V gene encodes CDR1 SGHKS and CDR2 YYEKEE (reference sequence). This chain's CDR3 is CASSEGLKNPTRNQPQHF. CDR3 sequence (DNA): TGTGCCAGCAGCGAAGGACTGAAAAACCCCACGCGCAATCAGCCCCAGCATTTT. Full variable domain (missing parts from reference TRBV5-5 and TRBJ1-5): DAGVTQSPTHLIKTRGQQVTLRCSPISGHKSVSWYQQVLGQGPQFIFQYYEKEERGRGNFPDRFSARQFPNYSSELNVNALLLGDSALYLCASSEGLKNPTRNQPQHFGDGTRLSIL.

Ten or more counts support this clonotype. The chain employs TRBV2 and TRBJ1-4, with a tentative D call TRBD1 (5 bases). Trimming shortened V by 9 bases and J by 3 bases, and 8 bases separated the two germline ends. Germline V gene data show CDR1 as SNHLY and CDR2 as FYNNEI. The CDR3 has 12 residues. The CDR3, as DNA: TGTGCCAGTGACAGCCCTAATGAAAAACTGTTTTTT. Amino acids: CASDSPNEKLFF.

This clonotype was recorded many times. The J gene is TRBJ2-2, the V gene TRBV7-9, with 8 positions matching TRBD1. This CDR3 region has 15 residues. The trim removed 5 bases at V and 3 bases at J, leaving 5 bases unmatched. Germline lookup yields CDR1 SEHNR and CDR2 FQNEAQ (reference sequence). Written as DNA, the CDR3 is TGTGCCAGCAGCCTGGACAGGGTCGACACCGGGGAGCTGTTTTTT. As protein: CASSLDRVDTGELFF.

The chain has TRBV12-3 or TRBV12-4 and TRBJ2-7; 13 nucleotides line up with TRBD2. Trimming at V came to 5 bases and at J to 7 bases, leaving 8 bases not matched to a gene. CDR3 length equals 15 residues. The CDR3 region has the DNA TGTGCCAGCAGTCCGGGACTAGCGGGGCTAAAAGAGCAGTACTTC. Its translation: CASSPGLAGLKEQYF.

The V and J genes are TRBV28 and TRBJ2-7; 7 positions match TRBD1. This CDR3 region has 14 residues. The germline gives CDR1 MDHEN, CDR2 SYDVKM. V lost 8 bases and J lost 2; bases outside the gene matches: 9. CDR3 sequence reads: CASGQPGQTYEQYF. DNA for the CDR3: TGTGCCAGCGGCCAGCCGGGACAGACCTACGAGCAGTACTTC.

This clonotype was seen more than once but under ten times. CDR3 DNA: TGTGCCAGCAGTTCCGCCGGGACAGGGGAGTCCTATGGCTACACCTTC. Residues: CASSSAGTGESYGYTF. V gene TRBV6-5 combines with J gene TRBJ1-2; 10 positions match TRBD1. Germline V lookup: CDR1 MNHEY, CDR2 SVGAGI. This CDR3 has 16 amino acids. The V and J ends lost 4 bases and 4 bases, in that order; junction bases with no gene match: 9.

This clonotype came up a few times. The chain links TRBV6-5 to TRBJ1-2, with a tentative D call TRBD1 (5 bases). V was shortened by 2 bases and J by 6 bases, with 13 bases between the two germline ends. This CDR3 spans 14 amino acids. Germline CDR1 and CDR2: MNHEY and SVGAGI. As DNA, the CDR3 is TGTGCCAGCAGTTACCGAACAGGTCATCATGGCTACACCTTC. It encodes CASSYRTGHHGYTF.